The clone carrying this TCR beta chain turned up a few times. Antigen unknown. This record belongs to a study of graft-versus-host responses after intestinal transplantation. In the study overall: Recipients underwent multivisceral, liver-intestinal, or isolated intestinal transplants. Each patient got anti-thymocyte globulin induction, then tacrolimus and steroids for roughly 3 years. Overall study findings and caveats: High graft-versus-host to host-versus-graft clonal ratios were found in allografts of patients who had graft-donor T cell macrochimerism. In recipient marrow, GvH clones were found, and some appeared first in ileum or blood.

Using immunoSEQ multiplex PCR, the repertoire was profiled, and TCRdb retains in-frame clones only, with some absent. The profile covers about 9,500 clones, with approximately 88% appearing a single time and roughly a tenth taken by the ten largest. The germline V gene has CDR1 MNHNS and CDR2 SASEGT. This CDR3 region has 19 residues. Trimming removed 3 bases from V and 0 bases from J; junction bases left unmatched: 13. The chain links TRBV6-1 to TRBJ2-1; 8 bases match TRBD2. The receptor was isolated from a human patient who received an intestinal transplant, so some T cells may come from the graft donor. The source material was PBMCs, sampled just over 240 days after intestinal transplant. CDR3 region: CASSDHLSGTTYSYNEQFF. CDR3 nucleotides: TGTGCCAGCAGTGACCACCTTAGCGGGACTACATACTCCTACAATGAGCAGTTCTTC.